These 27 T cell receptor beta chains came from one sample sequenced in a study of CXCR3-negative and CXCR3-positive naive CD8 T cells. Antigens of these TCRs are unknown. Study results and caveats: Naive cells that were CXCR3-positive had more hydrophobic TRB CDR3s (compared with CXCR3-negative naive cells).

All TRB cDNA libraries came from 5' RACE performed with UMI labels. TCRdb reprocessed the 5' RACE reads and reports one entry per CDR3 protein, with no DNA. The sample data list approximately 120,000 distinct CDR3 sequences. Specimen: naive CXCR3+ CD8+ T cells from blood. The subset: CD45RO-CCR7+CD27+CD95- naive CD8+ T cells expressing CXCR3 (TNR3+). These TCRs come from a human donor in good health. Some clones in this sample may be carry-over from other donors' samples.

This chain uses TRBV4-1 with TRBJ1-2; without DNA, the TCRdb call of TRBD1 cannot be checked. The CDR3 spans 19 residues. Germline CDR1 reads MGHRA; CDR2 reads YSYEKL. CDR3 sequence: CASSQVQSPRPTGTYGYTF.

The chain recombines TRBV12-3 or TRBV12-4 with TRBJ2-3; lacking DNA, the TRBD2 call made by TCRdb goes unchecked. The CDR3 length is 17 residues. The CDR3 region is CASNPGLAGGLTDTQYF.

The rearrangement uses TRBV3-1 and TRBJ2-1; without DNA, the TCRdb call of TRBD2 cannot be checked. Germline CDR1 reads LGHDT; CDR2 reads YNNKEL (reference sequence). This CDR3 is built from 18 residues. The CDR3 here is CASSQDNSGGIPHNEQFF.

The J gene is TRBJ2-7, the V gene TRBV27; without DNA, the TCRdb call of TRBD2 cannot be checked. This CDR3 spans 14 amino acids. CDR1 MNHEY and CDR2 SMNVEV come from the germline V gene (reference sequence). Here the CDR3 reads CASSSGTRLYEQYF.

CDR3 loop: CASIEGGFSETQYF. The V call is TRBV28, the J call TRBJ2-5; TCRdb's assignment of TRBD1 cannot be checked, as there is no DNA. CDR1 and CDR2 from the germline V gene are MDHEN and SYDVKM. There are 14 residues in the CDR3. Looking up the rest from reference TRBV28 and TRBJ2-5 gives the full variable domain: DVKVTQSSRYLVKRTGEKVFLECVQDMDHENMFWYRQDPGLGLRLIYFSYDVKMKEKGDIPEGYSVSREKKERFSLILESASTNQTSMYLCASIEGGFSETQYFGPGTRLLVL.

The gene calls are TRBV29-1 and TRBJ2-3; TCRdb picks TRBD2, but there is no DNA to check that call. This CDR3 region has 16 residues. The germline V gene encodes CDR1 SQVTM and CDR2 ANQGSEA. The CDR3 is CSVKLAGGTVTDTQYF.

The rearrangement uses TRBV27 and TRBJ2-7. The CDR3 contains 13 residues. The germline V gene has CDR1 MNHEY and CDR2 SMNVEV (reference sequence). The CDR3 region is CASSVGISYEQYF.

J is TRBJ2-1 and V is TRBV13; TCRdb names TRBD1, which stays unverified in the absence of DNA. Germline CDR1 reads PRHDT; CDR2 reads FYEKMQ (reference sequence). This CDR3 region has 15 residues. The CDR3 loop reads CASSLGRGQGNEQFF. Together with reference TRBV13 and TRBJ2-1, the CDR3 gives the full variable domain: AAGVIQSPRHLIKEKRETATLKCYPIPRHDTVYWYQQGPGQDPQFLISFYEKMQSDKGSIPDRFSAQQFSDYHSELNMSSLELGDSALYFCASSLGRGQGNEQFFGPGTRLTVL.

The chain carries TRBV29-1 and TRBJ1-2; the D call of TRBD1 rests on TCRdb alone, since no DNA is present to check it. CDR3 length: 13 amino acids. Germline CDR1 reads SQVTM; CDR2 reads ANQGSEA. The CDR3 spells CSVGTQGDYGYTF. Variable domain in full (rest from reference TRBV29-1 and TRBJ1-2): SAVISQKPSRDICQRGTSLTIQCQVDSQVTMMFWYRQQPGQSLTLIATANQGSEATYESGFVIDKFPISRPNLTFSTLTVSNMSPEDSSIYLCSVGTQGDYGYTFGSGTRLTVV.

The V and J genes are TRBV20-1 and TRBJ2-1; TCRdb returns TRBD2, unconfirmable since there is no DNA. Germline CDR1 is DFQATT and CDR2 is SNEGSKA (reference sequence). The CDR3 has 14 residues. CDR3 amino acids: CSAISGSGGNEQFF.

This rearrangement joins TRBV7-6 to TRBJ2-7; as DNA is missing, the TRBD1 call by TCRdb cannot be tested. The germline V gene encodes CDR1 SGHVS and CDR2 FNYEAQ. The CDR3 is 17 amino acids. The CDR3 loop is CASSLAPGQGQAYEQYF.

V gene TRBV5-1 combines with J gene TRBJ2-1; absent DNA, TCRdb's TRBD1 call cannot be checked. CDR3 length: 16 amino acids. The germline V gene has CDR1 SGHRS and CDR2 YFSETQ. CDR3 amino acids: CASSFTGQDVDNEQFF.

J is TRBJ1-6 and V is TRBV5-5; TCRdb names TRBD1, which stays unverified in the absence of DNA. Looked up from germline, CDR1 is SGHKS and CDR2 is YYEKEE (reference sequence). The CDR3 has 17 residues. CDR3 sequence: CASSLAAGARNNSPLHF. Complete variable domain (other parts from reference TRBV5-5 and TRBJ1-6): DAGVTQSPTHLIKTRGQQVTLRCSPISGHKSVSWYQQVLGQGPQFIFQYYEKEERGRGNFPDRFSARQFPNYSSELNVNALLLGDSALYLCASSLAAGARNNSPLHFGNGTRLTVT.

This chain links TRBV27 with TRBJ2-2; the TCRdb D gene call, TRBD2, has no DNA to confirm it. This CDR3 region has 15 residues. Per germline, CDR1 MNHEY and CDR2 SMNVEV (reference sequence). This chain's CDR3 is CASSFRREFTGELFF.

The chain links TRBV20-1 to TRBJ1-2; the D call from TCRdb, TRBD1, cannot be confirmed without DNA. Germline V gene data show CDR1 as DFQATT and CDR2 as SNEGSKA (reference sequence). This CDR3 has 15 residues. Here the CDR3 reads CSARDRQGPNYGYTF.

Here the CDR3 reads CATSRGTVSGANVLTF. V is TRBV15 and J is TRBJ2-6; the D gene TCRdb calls, TRBD1, cannot be checked with no DNA. In germline, CDR1 is LNHNV, CDR2 YYDKDF (reference sequence). This CDR3 contains 16 residues.

This chain links TRBV28 with TRBJ1-1; TCRdb's D call, TRBD1, is unchecked because there is no DNA. The CDR3 runs to 17 residues. Germline loops: CDR1 MDHEN, CDR2 SYDVKM. CDR3 loop: CASSLKTVVGPNTEAFF.

This chain joins TRBV19 and TRBJ2-2; TCRdb's D call, TRBD1, is unchecked because there is no DNA. CDR1 is LNHDA, CDR2 SQIVND, per germline (reference sequence). The CDR3 extends over 13 amino acids. The CDR3: CAGRGQNTGELFF.

This chain uses TRBV15 with TRBJ1-5; there is no DNA to check the TCRdb D call of TRBD1. CDR1 is LNHNV and CDR2 is YYDKDF in the germline V gene (reference sequence). This CDR3 has 20 residues. The CDR3 protein is CATSRGFMTGLEYSNQPQHF.

The rearrangement links TRBV29-1 to TRBJ1-2. CDR1 and CDR2 (germline): SQVTM, ANQGSEA. This CDR3 has 12 amino acids. CDR3 amino acids: CSVEDRMYGYTF. The full variable domain, rest sourced from reference TRBV29-1 and TRBJ1-2, is SAVISQKPSRDICQRGTSLTIQCQVDSQVTMMFWYRQQPGQSLTLIATANQGSEATYESGFVIDKFPISRPNLTFSTLTVSNMSPEDSSIYLCSVEDRMYGYTFGSGTRLTVV.

This sequence joins TRBV13 and TRBJ2-7; the TCRdb D gene call, TRBD1, has no DNA to confirm it. This CDR3 has 14 amino acids. In germline, CDR1 is PRHDT, CDR2 FYEKMQ (reference sequence). The CDR3 spells CASSKQGAIYEQYF.

The genes are TRBV5-1 and TRBJ2-2; with no DNA, the TCRdb D assignment of TRBD1 cannot be verified. Germline loops: CDR1 SGHRS, CDR2 YFSETQ. There are 16 residues in the CDR3. The CDR3 protein is CASSLGTLTNTGELFF.

The CDR3 here is CASSQEGFEAFF. The chain joins TRBV4-1 to TRBJ1-1. CDR3 length equals 12 residues. In germline, CDR1 is MGHRA, CDR2 YSYEKL.

The chain couples TRBV7-2 to TRBJ1-5. The germline V gene encodes CDR1 SGHTA and CDR2 FQGNSA. The CDR3 is 16 residues long. CDR3 protein: CASSSLPPGANQPQHF. Supplemented by reference TRBV7-2 and TRBJ1-5, the full variable domain reads GAGVSQSPSNKVTEKGKDVELRCDPISGHTALYWYRQSLGQGLEFLIYFQGNSAPDKSGLPSDRFSAERTGGSVSTLTIQRTQQEDSAVYLCASSSLPPGANQPQHFGDGTRLSIL.

The chain links TRBV7-9 to TRBJ1-1; the TRBD1 assignment by TCRdb is unverifiable without DNA. From germline, CDR1 is SEHNR and CDR2 FQNEAQ (reference sequence). The CDR3 runs 16 residues. CDR3 protein: CASSSQGGEPNTEAFF.

CDR3 in amino acids: CARIHPVHRGWETQYF. The chain recombines TRBV23-1 with TRBJ2-5; TCRdb's D gene call, TRBD1, goes unchecked for lack of DNA. TRBV23-1 is known as an ORF, though its function is uncertain. This CDR3 contains 16 residues.

The chain joins TRBV4-1 to TRBJ1-1; TCRdb reports TRBD1, a call that lacks DNA to check it against. This CDR3 is 15 amino acids long. From germline, CDR1 is MGHRA and CDR2 YSYEKL. The CDR3 protein is CASSLGGYMNTEAFF.